The T cell receptor (beta chain) under discussion was sequenced for a study of glioma-infiltrating T cells after dendritic cell vaccination. Study conclusions and caveats: Estimated pretreatment TIL content predicted outcome after dendritic cell vaccination.

Turning to this clone: The antigen remains unidentified.

The CDR3 is 16 residues long. V lost 2 bases to trimming and J lost 2 bases; unmatched junction nucleotides: 9. Germline V gives CDR1 GTSNPN, CDR2 SVGIG (reference sequence). The repertoire was sequenced with immunoSEQ multiplex PCR; TCRdb's copy has only in-frame clones and lacks some. The repertoire holds tens of thousands of clones, with roughly 80% as singletons. Time point denoted: after dendritic cell vaccination, including at tumor progression/relapse. Patients had residual fresh-frozen tumor tissue and more than two years of survival data. PBMC sampling occurred before vaccination, two weeks after the third dose, and at progression.

This receptor was taken from a human donor with glioblastoma. This sequence joins TRBV30 and TRBJ1-5; 7 nucleotides match TRBD1. The material sequenced was blood, taken after dendritic cell vaccination. This CDR3 reads CAWSPPTGARNQPQHF. The CDR3 DNA reads as TGTGCCTGGAGTCCCCCTACAGGGGCGCGCAATCAGCCCCAGCATTTT.